The 26 T cell receptor beta chains given below trace back to one sample, sequenced in a study of T cells in Graves' hyperthyroidism and ophthalmopathy. The TCR beta CDR3 regions underwent amplification using RNA transcripts as the source. The HTBI primer set drove a first-round RT-PCR of the TCR CDR3. TCRdb recomputed calls from the multiplex PCR reads with MiXCR, one row per CDR3 protein. The table has a few hundred thousand distinct CDR3 sequences, around 21% seen once. The sample comprised blood. These receptors originate from a man in his late teens or twenties with Graves' hyperthyroidism.

This clonotype showed up many times. This chain connects TRBV29-1 to TRBJ2-5, with 9 nucleotides matching TRBD1. Trimming removed 0 bases from V and 5 bases from J; junction bases left unmatched: 7. Germline CDR1 is SQVTM and CDR2 is ANQGSEA. The CDR3 covers 15 residues. The CDR3 sequence is CSVEEGRTGEETQYF. The DNA for the CDR3 is TGCAGCGTTGAAGAAGGGAGGACAGGGGAGGAGACCCAGTACTTC.

This clonotype has more than one count but fewer than ten. The chain employs TRBV27 and TRBJ2-7, with TRBD1 matching 10 bases. The junction had 7 bases not matched to a gene; V was cut back by 5 bases and J by 6 bases. The CDR3 runs to 14 residues. Germline CDR1 MNHEY, CDR2 SMNVEV (reference sequence). This chain's CDR3 is CASSAGTGVLEQYF. The DNA of the CDR3 is TGTGCCAGCAGTGCCGGGACAGGGGTTCTCGAGCAGTACTTC.

There are many counts of this clonotype. The CDR3 reads CASSPTGSSEQYF. The CDR3, as DNA: TGTGCCAGCAGCCCGACAGGGAGCTCCGAGCAGTACTTC. V usage is TRBV5-5 and J usage is TRBJ2-7; the match to TRBD1 covers 7 bases. Germline assignment: CDR1 SGHKS and CDR2 YYEKEE (reference sequence). The trim removed 4 bases at V and 6 bases at J, leaving 7 bases unmatched. This CDR3 is built from 13 residues.

This clonotype was detected many times. The genes are TRBV29-1 and TRBJ1-1; D gene uncertain. Between the trimmed V and J ends, which lost 5 bases and 0 bases, there was a span of 10 bases. Germline loops: CDR1 SQVTM, CDR2 ANQGSEA. There are 13 residues in the CDR3. In nucleotides, the CDR3 is TGCAGCGTTTTAGAACCGCTGAACACTGAAGCTTTCTTT. It is translated as CSVLEPLNTEAFF.

This clonotype was observed a few times. The rearrangement joins TRBV5-6 to TRBJ2-5; maybe TRBD2 (6 bases). The CDR3 totals 14 residues. Germline-derived CDR1 and CDR2 are SGHDT and YYEEEE. Deletions cut 4 bases from V and 5 bases from J, with 15 bases between. The CDR3 is CASSPWAGRETQYF. CDR3 bases: TGTGCCAGCAGCCCTTGGGCAGGGAGGGAGACCCAGTACTTC.

This chain links TRBV6-5 with TRBJ1-2; 10 nucleotides agree with TRBD1. The CDR3 has 13 amino acids. V lost 2 bases, J lost 7 bases, and 1 base stayed unmatched. Looked up from germline, CDR1 is MNHEY and CDR2 is SVGAGI. The CDR3: CASSYRDRGGYTF. The CDR3 DNA reads as TGTGCCAGCAGTTACCGGGACAGGGGTGGCTACACCTTC.

The chain carries TRBV30 and TRBJ1-1; D not resolved. The CDR3 length is 12 residues. Germline CDR1 and CDR2: GTSNPN and SVGIG (reference sequence). Trimming left V 1 base short and J 4 bases short, with 7 bases between. The DNA of the CDR3 is TGTGCCTGGAGTGCCCCTGGCACTGAAGCTTTCTTT. Protein: CAWSAPGTEAFF. Full variable domain (outside the CDR3, taken from reference TRBV30 and TRBJ1-1): SQTIHQWPATLVQPVGSPLSLECTVEGTSNPNLYWYRQAAGRGLQLLFYSVGIGQISSEVPQNLSASRPQDRQFILSSKKLLLSDSGFYLCAWSAPGTEAFFGQGTRLTVV.

This clonotype showed up many times. The chain employs TRBV28 and TRBJ2-7, with D maybe TRBD2 (5 bases). The CDR3 has 13 residues. The V end was cut by 8 bases, the J end by 2 bases, with 13 bases between. Per germline, CDR1 MDHEN and CDR2 SYDVKM. In DNA form, the CDR3 reads TGTGCCAGCGGACCCGGGGATACCTACGAGCAGTACTTC. The encoded protein is CASGPGDTYEQYF.

This clonotype was found a few times. This chain links TRBV2 with TRBJ2-3; no reliable D call. Germline V CDR1 and CDR2: SNHLY, FYNNEI. V was trimmed by 5 bases and J by 0 bases, leaving 9 bases between them. This CDR3 comprises 14 residues. The CDR3 DNA reads as TGTGCCAGCAGTCTAGGATCGAGCACAGATACGCAGTATTTT. The encoded protein is CASSLGSSTDTQYF.

The chain couples TRBV27 to TRBJ1-1; D might be TRBD1 (5 bases). Germline V gene lookup returns CDR1 MNHEY and CDR2 SMNVEV (reference sequence). Trimming shortened V by 7 bases and J by 0 bases, and 12 bases separated the two germline ends. This CDR3 is 14 amino acids long. The CDR3 region has the DNA TGTGCCAGCACGGACACGCACATGAACACTGAAGCTTTCTTT. Protein: CASTDTHMNTEAFF.

Ten or more counts support this clonotype. The rearrangement joins TRBV15 to TRBJ2-2; a possible D gene is TRBD1 (5 bases). V shed 0 bases and J shed 1 base, with 6 bases lying between them. Germline lookup yields CDR1 LNHNV and CDR2 YYDKDF (reference sequence). This CDR3 is 15 amino acids long. Written as DNA, the CDR3 is TGTGCCACCAGCAGAGAGCAGGGGAACACCGGGGAGCTGTTTTTT. Translation gives CATSREQGNTGELFF.

This clonotype was recorded many times. The chain is built from TRBV6-2 or TRBV6-3 and TRBJ2-5; a possible D gene is TRBD1 (6 bases). The CDR3 spans 12 residues. Germline loops: CDR1 MNHEY, CDR2 SVGEGT. Trimming took 7 bases from V and 2 from J, leaving 8 bases between them. In DNA, the CDR3 is TGTGCCAGCACAGGGGAGCAAGAGACCCAGTACTTC. Translating gives CASTGEQETQYF.

In its sample, this clonotype was seen many times. The gene calls are TRBV2 and TRBJ1-3; D unclear. Trimming removed 4 bases at V and 0 bases at J, with 7 bases between. The CDR3 is 14 residues long. Per germline, CDR1 SNHLY and CDR2 FYNNEI. CDR3: CASSGVSSGNTIYF. The CDR3 DNA sequence: TGTGCCAGCAGTGGGGTCAGCTCTGGAAACACCATATATTTT.

Many counts were recorded for this clonotype. The chain recombines TRBV12-3 or TRBV12-4 with TRBJ1-1, with D possibly matching TRBD1 (5 bases). The CDR3 loop spans 15 amino acids. V was trimmed by 3 bases and J by 4 bases, leaving 15 bases between them. CDR3 protein: CASSFWGLGATEAFF. CDR3 bases: TGTGCCAGCAGTTTTTGGGGACTTGGCGCCACTGAAGCTTTCTTT.

The V call is TRBV5-1, the J call TRBJ1-1, with 8 bases identical to TRBD1. Germline V gene lookup returns CDR1 SGHRS and CDR2 YFSETQ. The CDR3 extends over 15 amino acids. Germline trimming cut 3 bases from V and 0 bases from J; bases unmatched to any gene: 4. The chain's CDR3 is CASSSLDRVNTEAFF. CDR3 DNA sequence: TGCGCCAGCAGCTCCCTGGACAGGGTGAACACTGAAGCTTTCTTT.

The V call is TRBV29-1, the J call TRBJ1-2, with D possibly TRBD1 on 6 matching bases. V was shortened by 7 bases and J by 4 bases, with 22 bases between the two germline ends. Germline V lookup: CDR1 SQVTM, CDR2 ANQGSEA. The CDR3 loop spans 15 amino acids. This chain's CDR3 is CSGPPGQPHLYGYTF. CDR3 sequence (DNA): TGCAGCGGACCTCCGGGACAACCCCACCTCTATGGCTACACCTTC.

The chain uses TRBV6-1 and TRBJ1-1, with no clear D. The CDR3 extends over 13 amino acids. V lost 2 bases and J lost 6, with 10 bases in between. Germline V CDR1 and CDR2: MNHNS, SASEGT. The CDR3 DNA reads TGTGCCAGCAGTGAAACTGGGTACGCTGAAGCTTTCTTT. Protein: CASSETGYAEAFF.

This clonotype has at least ten counts. Here the CDR3 reads CASAKAISYEQYF. The CDR3, as DNA: TGTGCTAGTGCCAAAGCAATTTCCTACGAGCAGTACTTC. The chain is built from TRBV12-5 and TRBJ2-7; D not resolved. V lost 7 bases and J lost 1, with 11 bases in between. Germline V gene data show CDR1 as LGHNT and CDR2 as FRNRAP. CDR3 length: 13 amino acids.

The table lists this clonotype with a few counts. The chain recombines TRBV20-1 with TRBJ2-3; a weak D match, TRBD2 (6 bases). The CDR3 loop spans 14 amino acids. Trimming removed 3 bases from V and 0 bases from J, with 10 bases in between. The germline gives CDR1 DFQATT, CDR2 SNEGSKA (reference sequence). CDR3 coding DNA: TGCAGTGCTAGGCCTGGGACTAGCACAGATACGCAGTATTTT. As protein: CSARPGTSTDTQYF.

This clonotype was detected many times. V gene TRBV2 combines with J gene TRBJ1-1; 7 bases align to TRBD1. Per germline, CDR1 SNHLY and CDR2 FYNNEI. The CDR3 extends over 13 amino acids. V shed 7 bases, J shed 2 bases, and the junction held 4 bases outside the gene matches. The CDR3 bases are TGTGCCAGCACCCGGGACAGAAACACTGAAGCTTTCTTT. It yields the protein CASTRDRNTEAFF.

This clonotype turned up a few times. A read error may explain this, as a much larger clone is one base away. The V call is TRBV5-1, the J call TRBJ2-7, with 8 bases matching TRBD1. Germline CDR1 SGHRS, CDR2 YFSETQ. The CDR3 contains 16 residues. The ends lost 4 bases at V and 3 bases at J; junction bases unmatched: 12. The CDR3 loop is CASSQGLDRVVYEQYF. The CDR3 DNA reads TGCGCCAGCAGCCAGGGGTTGGACAGGGTAGTCTACGAGCAGTACTTC.

This clonotype appeared a few times. The chain uses TRBV11-1 and TRBJ2-2, with D possibly matching TRBD1 (7 bases). The CDR3 runs to 17 residues. Between the trimmed V and J ends, which lost 5 bases and 0 bases, there was a span of 16 bases. CDR1 is SGHAT, CDR2 FQDESV, per germline (reference sequence). CDR3 protein: CASSTDREDSNTGELFF. CDR3 nucleotide sequence: TGTGCCAGCAGCACCGACAGGGAGGATTCGAACACCGGGGAGCTGTTTTTT.

This clonotype was recorded many times. V and J are TRBV28 and TRBJ1-2; 10 bases map to TRBD1. Trimming took 6 bases from V and 4 from J; bases not matched to a gene: 11. This CDR3 has 16 amino acids. Germline V gives CDR1 MDHEN, CDR2 SYDVKM. CDR3 in amino acids: CASRSSGTGAGYGYTF. CDR3 in DNA: TGTGCCAGCAGGTCATCCGGGACAGGGGCCGGCTATGGCTACACCTTC.

This clonotype was picked up many times. The V gene is TRBV2, the J gene TRBJ1-1, with D possibly being TRBD1 (6 bases). This CDR3 is built from 17 residues. Germline CDR1 and CDR2: SNHLY and FYNNEI. Trimming left V 5 bases short and J 1 base short, with 20 bases between. The CDR3 loop reads CASSSPLAGVRNTEAFF. Written as DNA, the CDR3 is TGTGCCAGCAGTTCCCCCTTAGCAGGGGTGCGGAACACTGAAGCTTTCTTT.

This clonotype was observed many times. The J gene is TRBJ1-5, the V gene TRBV28; no firm D call. The CDR3 spans 14 residues. Trimming stripped 8 bases from V and 7 bases from J, with 18 bases between. Per germline, CDR1 MDHEN and CDR2 SYDVKM. CDR3 protein: CASCRGGSGQPQHF. The CDR3 DNA follows: TGTGCCAGCTGTAGAGGAGGGAGCGGGCAGCCCCAGCATTTT.

This clonotype came up a few times. The rearrangement uses TRBV11-2 and TRBJ2-7; D is undetermined. The CDR3 contains 13 residues. V was shortened by 0 bases and J by 6 bases, with 9 bases between the two germline ends. Germline V gives CDR1 SGHAT, CDR2 FQNNGV. CDR3 in amino acids: CASSLERPAEQYF. CDR3 nucleotide sequence: TGTGCCAGCAGCTTAGAGAGGCCTGCCGAGCAGTACTTC.